This is a list of T cell receptor beta chains from one sample in a study of shared clonotypes between healthy human individuals. Produced via immunoSEQ multiplex PCR; TCRdb's table is partial and in-frame only. Of about 980,000 clones listed, 70% to 85% are singletons. Sequencing was done on a sample of memory CD4+ T cells sorted from blood. The receptors shown here come from a man between 18 and 29 years old in good health. The CDR3 runs from the conserved cysteine through the conserved F or W. D genes are given only for firm matches. The size field is filled for only some rows; it gives once, few, many or a size class.

clone_size j_call d_call v_call cdr3_nt cdr3_aa
. TRBJ1-2 . TRBV6-1 TGTGCCAGCACCATGACAGCTAACTATGGCTACACCTTC CASTMTANYGYTF
. TRBJ1-5 . TRBV6-1 TGTGCCAGCAGGGGTCTCGGGCAAATCCAGCATTTT CASRGLGQIQHF
. TRBJ1-4 . TRBV28 TGTGCCAGCAGACCGGGACTGAGTAATGAAAAACTGTTTTTT CASRPGLSNEKLFF
. TRBJ1-6 TRBD1 TRBV5-1 TGCGCCAGCAGCACGGGACAGGATAATTCACCCCTCCACTTT CASSTGQDNSPLHF
once TRBJ2-7 . TRBV28 TGTGCCAGCAGTTCCACAGGGCCCGAGCAGTACTTC CASSSTGPEQYF
. TRBJ1-6 . TRBV5-1 TGCGCCAGCAGCTTGGACAGGGACATCTCCTATAATTCACCCCTCCACTTT CASSLDRDISYNSPLHF
. TRBJ2-2 TRBD2 TRBV5-4 TGTGCCAGCAGCCCGGGCGGGGGGCGTAACACCGGGGAGCTGTTTTTT CASSPGGGRNTGELFF
. TRBJ2-2 TRBD1 TRBV10-1 TGCGCCAGCAGCGCCGGGACAGCGAACACCGGGGAGCTGTTTTTT CASSAGTANTGELFF
. TRBJ2-3 . TRBV11-2 TGTGCCAGCAGCTTAGCCCCTTCGAGCGCCCCGGGGTTT CASSLAPSSAPGF
. TRBJ2-3 TRBD1 TRBV11-2 TGTGCCAGCAGCTTAGGGCAGGGGGCCACAGATACGCAGTATTTT CASSLGQGATDTQYF
. TRBJ2-2 . TRBV5-1 TGCGCCAGCAGCTTGTCTGCGAACACCGGGGAGCTGTTTTTT CASSLSANTGELFF
. TRBJ2-5 TRBD2 TRBV7-2 TGTGCCAGCAGCTTATCCAGCGGGAGGGCCCAAGAGACCCAGTACTTC CASSLSSGRAQETQYF
. TRBJ1-1 . TRBV27 TGTGCCAGCAGTTTATCGGGCCGAGCTTTCTTT CASSLSGRAFF
. TRBJ1-5 . TRBV10-3 TGTGCCATCAGTGCGATTGGGGGCAATCAGCCCCAGCATTTT CAISAIGGNQPQHF
. TRBJ2-2 TRBD2 TRBV2 TGTGCCAGCAGGTGGACTAGCGGGAACACCGGGGAGCTGTTTTTT CASRWTSGNTGELFF
. TRBJ2-1 TRBD2 TRBV30 TGTGCCTGGAGTGTAGGCCCCGCGGGAGTCTTCTACAATGAGCAGTTCTTC CAWSVGPAGVFYNEQFF
few TRBJ2-5 . TRBV7-8 TGTGCCAGCAGCTCTAATCTCCCTCGGGAGACCCAGTACTTC CASSSNLPRETQYF
few TRBJ1-2 . TRBV30 TGTGCCTGGAGAGAACGGCTGTCCCCGAACTATGGCTACACCTTC CAWRERLSPNYGYTF
. TRBJ1-1 . TRBV7-9 TGTGCCAGCAGCTGGGGCAGTTTGAACACTGAAGCTTTCTTT CASSWGSLNTEAFF
. TRBJ2-1 . TRBV30 TGTGCCTGGAGTGCGGGGACCTCCTACAATGAGCAGTTCTTC CAWSAGTSYNEQFF
. TRBJ1-4 . TRBV7-9 TGTGCCAGCAGCGCGCGACAGTCGGCTAATGAAAAACTGTTTTTT CASSARQSANEKLFF
. TRBJ2-3 . TRBV10-2 TGCGCCAGCAGTGTCCGGACAAGAACCACAGATACGCAGTATTTT CASSVRTRTTDTQYF
. TRBJ1-5 . TRBV28 TGTGCCAGCAGTGGGGCGGGAGTTGTACATCAGCCCCAGCATTTT CASSGAGVVHQPQHF
. TRBJ2-6 . TRBV9 TGTGCCAGCAGCGGTTTGTTGTCTGGGGCCAACGTCCTGACTTTC CASSGLLSGANVLTF
. TRBJ2-7 TRBD2 TRBV5-4 TGTGCCAGCAGCTCGCGGACTAGCGGAGCACAGTCCGAGCAGTACTTC CASSSRTSGAQSEQYF
. TRBJ2-1 . TRBV30 TGTGCCTGGAGTCAAAATCTCTACAATGAGCAGTTCTTC CAWSQNLYNEQFF
once TRBJ2-2 TRBD1 TRBV2 TGTGCCAGCAGCTCCCGGGACAGGAGAGGGACCGGGGAGCTGTTTTTT CASSSRDRRGTGELFF
many TRBJ2-3 TRBD2 TRBV10-3 TGTGCCATCAGTGAGGGGCTAGCGGCGGTAGATACGCAGTATTTT CAISEGLAAVDTQYF
. TRBJ2-2 . TRBV28 TGTGCCAGCAGTTTACTGGAGATCGGGGAGCTGTTTTTT CASSLLEIGELFF
. TRBJ1-4 TRBD1 TRBV4-1 TGCGCCAGCAGCCAAAATAGGCCGACAGGGGGCTGGGAAAATGAAAAACTGTTTTTT CASSQNRPTGGWENEKLFF
. TRBJ2-7 . TRBV29-1 TGCAGCGTTGAAGCCCGCGGGACTCGCTACGAGCAGTACTTC CSVEARGTRYEQYF
. TRBJ2-7 . TRBV5-1 TGCGCCAGCAGCTTCGCCGGTACCTACGAGCAGTACTTC CASSFAGTYEQYF
. TRBJ1-5 TRBD1 TRBV30 TGTGCCTGGAGGCGACAGGGGGGGGACAATCAGCCCCAGCATTTT CAWRRQGGDNQPQHF
. TRBJ2-3 TRBD2 TRBV18 TGTGCCAGCTCACCACCGGGACTAGCGGGAGTAGATACGCAGTATTTT CASSPPGLAGVDTQYF
few TRBJ2-7 . TRBV19 TGTGCCAGTAGTATAGGGGTGGGCGAGCAGTACTTC CASSIGVGEQYF
once TRBJ1-5 . TRBV6-1 TGTGCCAGCGGGGGGACTCAGAGGGGCAATCAGCCCCAGCATTTT CASGGTQRGNQPQHF
. TRBJ1-1 TRBD1 TRBV7-3 TGTGCCAGTAAAAACAGGGGCACTGAAGCTTTCTTT CASKNRGTEAFF
. TRBJ2-7 TRBD2 TRBV11-2 TGTGCCAGCAGCTTAGGGCTAGCGGATTACGAGCAGTACTTC CASSLGLADYEQYF
. TRBJ2-7 . TRBV5-3 TGTGCCAGAAGCTACGAGCAGTACTTC CARSYEQYF
. TRBJ1-5 . TRBV7-2 TGTGCCAGCAGCTTAGATCGGGGGGCCGATCAGCCCCAGCATTTT CASSLDRGADQPQHF